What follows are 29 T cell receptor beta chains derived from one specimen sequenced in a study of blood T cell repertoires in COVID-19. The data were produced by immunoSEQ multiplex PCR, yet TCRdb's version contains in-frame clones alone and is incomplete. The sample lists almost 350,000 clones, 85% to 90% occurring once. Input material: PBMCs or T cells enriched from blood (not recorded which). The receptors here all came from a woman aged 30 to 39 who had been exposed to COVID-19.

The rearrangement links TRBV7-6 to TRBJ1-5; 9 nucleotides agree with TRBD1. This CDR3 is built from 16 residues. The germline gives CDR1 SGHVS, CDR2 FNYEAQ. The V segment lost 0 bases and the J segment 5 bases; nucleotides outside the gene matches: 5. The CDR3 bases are TGTGCCAGCAGCTTAGCCCGACAGGGGGAGGATCAGCCCCAGCATTTT. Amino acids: CASSLARQGEDQPQHF. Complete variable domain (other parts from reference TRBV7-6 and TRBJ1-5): GAGVSQSPRYKVTKRGQDVALRCDPISGHVSLYWYRQALGQGPEFLTYFNYEAQQDKSGLPNDRFSAERPEGSISTLTIQRTEQRDSAMYRCASSLARQGEDQPQHFGDGTRLSIL.

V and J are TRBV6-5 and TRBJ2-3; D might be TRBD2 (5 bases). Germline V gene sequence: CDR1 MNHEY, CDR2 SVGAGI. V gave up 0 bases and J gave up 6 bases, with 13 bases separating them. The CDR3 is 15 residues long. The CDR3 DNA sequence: TGTGCCAGCAGTTACTCGAGGGTCATCCGGGATACGCAGTATTTT. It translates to CASSYSRVIRDTQYF.

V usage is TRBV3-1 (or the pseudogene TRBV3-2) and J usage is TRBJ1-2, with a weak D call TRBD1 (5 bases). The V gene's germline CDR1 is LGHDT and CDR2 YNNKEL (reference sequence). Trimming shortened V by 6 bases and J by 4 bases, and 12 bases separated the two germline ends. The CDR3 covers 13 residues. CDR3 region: CASSPTATYGYTF. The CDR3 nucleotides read TGTGCCAGCAGTCCGACAGCCACCTATGGCTACACCTTC.

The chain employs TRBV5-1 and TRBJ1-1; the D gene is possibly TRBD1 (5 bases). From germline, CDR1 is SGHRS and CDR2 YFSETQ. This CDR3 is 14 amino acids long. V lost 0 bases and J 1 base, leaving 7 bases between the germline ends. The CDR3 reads CASSLETGNTEAFF. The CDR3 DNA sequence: TGCGCCAGCAGCTTGGAAACAGGGAACACTGAAGCTTTCTTT.

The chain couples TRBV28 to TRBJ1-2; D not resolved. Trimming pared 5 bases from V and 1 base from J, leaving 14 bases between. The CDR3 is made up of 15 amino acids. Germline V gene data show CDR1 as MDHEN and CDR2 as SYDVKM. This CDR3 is CASSARWTDNYGYTF. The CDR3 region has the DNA TGTGCCAGCAGTGCCCGTTGGACTGATAACTATGGCTACACCTTC.

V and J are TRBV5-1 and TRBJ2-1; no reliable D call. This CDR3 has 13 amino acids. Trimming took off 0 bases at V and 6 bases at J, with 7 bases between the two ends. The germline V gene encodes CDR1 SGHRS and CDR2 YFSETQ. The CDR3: CASSLGAVNEQFF. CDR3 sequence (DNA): TGCGCCAGCAGCTTGGGTGCGGTCAATGAGCAGTTCTTC.

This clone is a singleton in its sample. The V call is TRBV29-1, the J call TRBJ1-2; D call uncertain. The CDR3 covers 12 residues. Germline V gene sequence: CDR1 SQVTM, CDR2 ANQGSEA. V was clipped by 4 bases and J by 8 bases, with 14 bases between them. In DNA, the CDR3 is TGCAGCGTTGTGAGGGTCGCGGCGGGCTACACCTTC. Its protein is CSVVRVAAGYTF. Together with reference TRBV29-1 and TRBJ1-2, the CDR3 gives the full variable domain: SAVISQKPSRDICQRGTSLTIQCQVDSQVTMMFWYRQQPGQSLTLIATANQGSEATYESGFVIDKFPISRPNLTFSTLTVSNMSPEDSSIYLCSVVRVAAGYTFGSGTRLTVV.

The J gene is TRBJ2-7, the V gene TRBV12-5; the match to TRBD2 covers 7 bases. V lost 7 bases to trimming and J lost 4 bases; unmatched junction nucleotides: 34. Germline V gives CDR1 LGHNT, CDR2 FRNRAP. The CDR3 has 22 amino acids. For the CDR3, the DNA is TGTGCTAGTGTCCGTGCCCTCGCCGCAGTCGATTTTTCCGGGACTACCCAATACGAGCAGTACTTC. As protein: CASVRALAAVDFSGTTQYEQYF.

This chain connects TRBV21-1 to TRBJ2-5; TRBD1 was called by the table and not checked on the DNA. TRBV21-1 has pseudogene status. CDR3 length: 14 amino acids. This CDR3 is CARRRQAVQETQYF. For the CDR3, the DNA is TGTGCCCGGCGGCGACAGGCGGTTCAAGAGACCCAGTACTTC.

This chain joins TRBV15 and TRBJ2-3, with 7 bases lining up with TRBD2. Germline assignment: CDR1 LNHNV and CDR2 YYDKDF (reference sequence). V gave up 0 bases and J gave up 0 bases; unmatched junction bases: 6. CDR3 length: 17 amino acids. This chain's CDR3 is CATSRDLLAVSTDTQYF. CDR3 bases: TGTGCCACCAGCAGAGATCTTCTAGCGGTTAGCACAGATACGCAGTATTTT. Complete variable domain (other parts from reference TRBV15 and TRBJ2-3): DAMVIQNPRYQVTQFGKPVTLSCSQTLNHNVMYWYQQKSSQAPKLLFHYYDKDFNNEADTPDNFQSRRPNTSFCFLDIRSPGLGDTAMYLCATSRDLLAVSTDTQYFGPGTRLTVL.

The CDR3 coding sequence is TGTGCCAGTAGTACCGTGCCGCGAGAGACCCAGTACTTC. This translates into CASSTVPRETQYF. The chain couples TRBV19 to TRBJ2-5; no clear D gene. V was cut by 4 bases and J by 4 bases, with 10 bases left in between. The CDR3 spans 13 residues. Germline values: CDR1 LNHDA, CDR2 SQIVND (reference sequence).

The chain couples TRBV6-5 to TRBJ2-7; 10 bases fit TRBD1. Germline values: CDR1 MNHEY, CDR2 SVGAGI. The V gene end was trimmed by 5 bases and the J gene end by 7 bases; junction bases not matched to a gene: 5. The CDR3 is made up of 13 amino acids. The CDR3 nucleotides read TGTGCCAGCAGTCGGGACAGGGGTCTGGAGCAGTACTTC. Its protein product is CASSRDRGLEQYF.

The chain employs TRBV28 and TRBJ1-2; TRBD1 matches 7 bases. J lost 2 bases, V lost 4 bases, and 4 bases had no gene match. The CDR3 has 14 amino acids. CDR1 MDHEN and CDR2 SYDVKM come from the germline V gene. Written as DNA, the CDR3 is TGTGCCAGCAGTTCAGGGGGACCAAACTATGGCTACACCTTC. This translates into CASSSGGPNYGYTF.

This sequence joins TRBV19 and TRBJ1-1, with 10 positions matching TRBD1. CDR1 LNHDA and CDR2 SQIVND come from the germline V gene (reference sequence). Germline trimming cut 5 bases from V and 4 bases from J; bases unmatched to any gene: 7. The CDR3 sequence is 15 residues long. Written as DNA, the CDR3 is TGTGCCAGTAGTCCGACAGGGGGCTATGGCACTGAAGCTTTCTTT. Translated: CASSPTGGYGTEAFF.

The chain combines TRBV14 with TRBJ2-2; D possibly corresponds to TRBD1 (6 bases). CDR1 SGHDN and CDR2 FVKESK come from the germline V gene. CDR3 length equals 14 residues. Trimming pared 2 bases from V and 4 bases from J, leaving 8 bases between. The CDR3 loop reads CASSQQGSTGELFF. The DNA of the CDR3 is TGTGCCAGCAGCCAACAGGGGAGCACCGGGGAGCTGTTTTTT.

CDR3 protein: CASHLTPNREAFF. CDR3 sequence (DNA): TGCGCCAGCCACCTCACTCCGAACAGGGAAGCTTTCTTT. This sequence joins TRBV5-1 and TRBJ1-1; D possibly corresponds to TRBD1 (5 bases). CDR1 is SGHRS, CDR2 YFSETQ, per germline. The CDR3 spans 13 residues. The V gene lost 7 bases and the J gene lost 8 bases, with 18 bases spanning the gap.

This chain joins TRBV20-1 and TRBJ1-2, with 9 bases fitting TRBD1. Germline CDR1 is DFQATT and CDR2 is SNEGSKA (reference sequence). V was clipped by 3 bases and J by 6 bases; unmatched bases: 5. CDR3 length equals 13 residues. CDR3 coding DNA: TGCAGTGCTAGTGGGACAGGGCGGCATGGCTACACCTTC. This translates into CSASGTGRHGYTF.

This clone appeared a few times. The CDR3 region has the DNA TGTGCCAGCAGTCAAGCAGGGACAGGGTGGGGCACTAGCAATCAGCCCCAGCATTTT. Translating gives CASSQAGTGWGTSNQPQHF. The chain uses TRBV27 and TRBJ1-5; TRBD1 aligns across 9 bases. V shed 5 bases and J 0 bases; nucleotides not matched to a gene: 14. The CDR3 sequence is 19 residues long. Germline V gives CDR1 MNHEY, CDR2 SMNVEV (reference sequence).

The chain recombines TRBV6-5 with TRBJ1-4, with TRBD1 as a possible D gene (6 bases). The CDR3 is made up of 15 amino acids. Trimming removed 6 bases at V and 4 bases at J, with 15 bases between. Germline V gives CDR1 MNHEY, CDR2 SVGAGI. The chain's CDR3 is CASSRPGQINEKLFF. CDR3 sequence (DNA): TGTGCCAGCAGCCGCCCGGGACAAATTAATGAAAAACTGTTTTTT.

As DNA, the CDR3 is TGTGCCAGCAGCGCCGACGAAGACAGTCAGCCCTTCAATGAGCAGTTCTTC. This gives the protein CASSADEDSQPFNEQFF. V usage is TRBV9 and J usage is TRBJ2-1, with a weak D call TRBD1 (5 bases). CDR3 length: 17 amino acids. With 3 bases removed from V and 6 bases from J, the gap between germline ends came to 22 bases. Per germline, CDR1 SGDLS and CDR2 YYNGEE. Drawing the rest from reference TRBV9 and TRBJ2-1, the complete variable domain is DSGVTQTPKHLITATGQRVTLRCSPRSGDLSVYWYQQSLDQGLQFLIQYYNGEERAKGNILERFSAQQFPDLHSELNLSSLELGDSALYFCASSADEDSQPFNEQFFGPGTRLTVL.

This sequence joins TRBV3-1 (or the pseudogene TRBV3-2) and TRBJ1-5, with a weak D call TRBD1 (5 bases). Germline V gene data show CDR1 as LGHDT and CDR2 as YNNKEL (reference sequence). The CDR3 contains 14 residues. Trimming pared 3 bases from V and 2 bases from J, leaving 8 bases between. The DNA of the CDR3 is TGTGCCAGCAGCCACCAGGGCGGCAATCAGCCCCAGCATTTT. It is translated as CASSHQGGNQPQHF.

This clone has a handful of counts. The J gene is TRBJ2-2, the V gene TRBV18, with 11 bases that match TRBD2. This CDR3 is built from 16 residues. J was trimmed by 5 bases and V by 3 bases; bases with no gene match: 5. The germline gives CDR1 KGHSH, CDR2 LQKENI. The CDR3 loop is CASSPLAGGETGELFF. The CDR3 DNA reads TGTGCCAGCTCACCGCTAGCGGGAGGAGAGACCGGGGAGCTGTTTTTT.

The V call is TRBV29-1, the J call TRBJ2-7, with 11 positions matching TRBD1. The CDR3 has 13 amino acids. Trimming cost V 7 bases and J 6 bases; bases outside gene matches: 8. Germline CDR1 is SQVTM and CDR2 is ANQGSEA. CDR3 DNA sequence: TGCAGCGGCCTGACCGGGACAGGGGGCGAGCAGTACTTC. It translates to CSGLTGTGGEQYF.

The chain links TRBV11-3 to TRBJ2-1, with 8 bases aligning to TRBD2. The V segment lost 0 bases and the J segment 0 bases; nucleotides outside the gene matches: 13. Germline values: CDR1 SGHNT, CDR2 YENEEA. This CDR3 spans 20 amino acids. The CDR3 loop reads CASSLDVGLAGCRSYNEQFF. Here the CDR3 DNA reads TGTGCCAGCAGCTTAGATGTTGGCCTAGCGGGCTGCCGCTCCTACAATGAGCAGTTCTTC.

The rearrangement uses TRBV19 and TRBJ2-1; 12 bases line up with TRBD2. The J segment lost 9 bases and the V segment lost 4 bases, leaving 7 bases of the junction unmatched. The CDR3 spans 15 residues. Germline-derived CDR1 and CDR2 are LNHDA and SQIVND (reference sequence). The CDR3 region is CASSRSSGRAGEQFF. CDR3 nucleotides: TGTGCCAGTAGTAGGTCTAGCGGGAGGGCCGGTGAGCAGTTCTTC.

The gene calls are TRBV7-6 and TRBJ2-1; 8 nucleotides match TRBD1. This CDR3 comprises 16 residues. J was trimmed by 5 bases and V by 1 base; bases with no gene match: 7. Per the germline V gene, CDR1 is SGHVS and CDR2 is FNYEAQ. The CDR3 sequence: CASSLEFRGLDNEQFF. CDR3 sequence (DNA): TGTGCCAGCAGCTTAGAGTTCAGGGGGCTGGACAATGAGCAGTTCTTC.

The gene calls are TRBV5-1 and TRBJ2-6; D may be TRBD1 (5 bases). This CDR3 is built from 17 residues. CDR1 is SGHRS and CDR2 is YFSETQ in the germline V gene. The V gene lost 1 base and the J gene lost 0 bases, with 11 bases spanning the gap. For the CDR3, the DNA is TGCGCCAGCAGCTTGAGGGGCAGGAACTCTGGGGCCAACGTCCTGACTTTC. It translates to CASSLRGRNSGANVLTF. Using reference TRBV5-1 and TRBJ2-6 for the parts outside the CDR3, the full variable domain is KAGVTQTPRYLIKTRGQQVTLSCSPISGHRSVSWYQQTPGQGLQFLFEYFSETQRNKGNFPGRFSGRQFSNSRSEMNVSTLELGDSALYLCASSLRGRNSGANVLTFGAGSRLTVL.

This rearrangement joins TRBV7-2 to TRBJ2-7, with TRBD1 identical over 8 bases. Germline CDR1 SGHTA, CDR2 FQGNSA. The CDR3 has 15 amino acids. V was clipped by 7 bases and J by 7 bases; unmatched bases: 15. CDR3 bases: TGTGCCAGCATCAACCTGGGGCAGGGGGCTAAAGAGCAGTACTTC. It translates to CASINLGQGAKEQYF.

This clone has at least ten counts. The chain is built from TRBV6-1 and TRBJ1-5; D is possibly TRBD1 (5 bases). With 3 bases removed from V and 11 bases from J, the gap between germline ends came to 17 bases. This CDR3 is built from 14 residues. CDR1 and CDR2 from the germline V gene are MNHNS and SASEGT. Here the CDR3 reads CASSEGQGSEAQHF. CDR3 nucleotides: TGTGCCAGCAGTGAGGGGCAGGGAAGTGAAGCCCAGCATTTT.